The 22 T cell receptor beta chains presented below share a single source sample, sequenced in a study of blood T cell repertoires in COVID-19. Produced via immunoSEQ multiplex PCR; TCRdb's table is partial and in-frame only. This sample yields 310,000 or so clones, of which around nine tenths are seen a single time; under 5% belongs to the top ten. Material for sequencing was peripheral blood. The receptors stem from a woman aged 50 to 60 with active or convalescent COVID-19.

The chain joins TRBV6-5 to TRBJ2-1; 7 bases fit TRBD2. The CDR3 runs to 11 residues. V was clipped by 9 bases and J by 8 bases; unmatched bases: 4. Germline CDR1 reads MNHEY; CDR2 reads SVGAGI. The CDR3 loop is CASLREDEQFF. The CDR3 region has the DNA TGTGCCAGTTTACGGGAGGATGAGCAGTTCTTC.

V and J are TRBV18 and TRBJ1-4; no clear D gene. This CDR3 contains 17 residues. Deletions cut 4 bases from V and 7 bases from J, with 22 bases between. Germline V gene sequence: CDR1 KGHSH, CDR2 LQKENI. The CDR3: CASSLNRPGRLGEKLFF. The CDR3 DNA sequence: TGTGCCAGCTCACTCAACCGCCCCGGGAGATTGGGTGAAAAACTGTTTTTT.

DNA of the CDR3: TGTGCCAGTAGCAAGACAGATAACTATGGCTACACCTTC. It translates to CASSKTDNYGYTF. The chain recombines TRBV19 with TRBJ1-2; a weak D match, TRBD1 (5 bases). The CDR3 extends over 13 amino acids. The ends were cut back, 6 bases at V and 1 base at J, with 9 bases in the middle. The germline gives CDR1 LNHDA, CDR2 SQIVND (reference sequence).

The rearrangement joins TRBV7-2 to TRBJ2-3, with 12 nucleotides matching TRBD2. Germline CDR1 and CDR2: SGHTA and FQGNSA. Unmatched junction bases numbered 7, after V lost 4 bases and J lost 2 bases. This CDR3 has 17 residues. CDR3 loop: CASSWASGRGFTDTQYF. CDR3 nucleotides: TGTGCCAGCAGCTGGGCTAGCGGGAGGGGATTCACAGATACGCAGTATTTT.

This clone turned up a few times. This rearrangement joins TRBV15 to TRBJ1-5; D call uncertain. The V end was cut by 0 bases, the J end by 6 bases, with 6 bases between. CDR1 and CDR2 from the germline V gene are LNHNV and YYDKDF (reference sequence). The CDR3 contains 13 residues. The CDR3 loop reads CATSRDLRQPQHF. CDR3 nucleotide sequence: TGTGCCACCAGCAGAGATCTTCGTCAGCCCCAGCATTTT.

The chain links TRBV5-1 to TRBJ2-7; 9 nucleotides agree with TRBD1. CDR1 and CDR2 (germline): SGHRS, YFSETQ. The CDR3 is 18 residues long. The trim removed 0 bases at V and 3 bases at J, leaving 13 bases unmatched. The CDR3 protein is CASSLAKGTGGQFYEQYF. The CDR3, as DNA: TGCGCCAGCAGCTTGGCCAAAGGCACAGGGGGCCAGTTCTACGAGCAGTACTTC.

J is TRBJ2-6 and V is TRBV6-2 or TRBV6-3, with D maybe TRBD1 (6 bases). CDR1 is MNHEY and CDR2 is SVGEGT in the germline V gene. The CDR3 sequence is 17 residues long. Trimming removed 6 bases at V and 1 base at J, with 16 bases between. CDR3 bases: TGTGCCAGCAGCAAACTAAGCGACAGGTCTGGGGCCAACGTCCTGACTTTC. Amino acids: CASSKLSDRSGANVLTF.

In its sample, this clone was seen once. The CDR3 nucleotides read TGTGCCACCTCCAGGGGGAGCGGCTACACCTTC. It is translated as CATSRGSGYTF. The rearrangement uses TRBV6-5 and TRBJ1-2; 7 positions agree with TRBD1. With 10 bases clipped from V and 8 bases from J, the junction kept 7 bases outside the gene matches. Germline-derived CDR1 and CDR2 are MNHEY and SVGAGI. CDR3 length equals 11 residues.

The rearrangement uses TRBV18 and TRBJ1-1; D perhaps matches TRBD1 (6 bases). The CDR3 has 14 amino acids. Germline-derived CDR1 and CDR2 are KGHSH and LQKENI. V was clipped by 5 bases and J by 6 bases, with 16 bases between them. The CDR3 spells CASSEQGGEAEAFF. As DNA, the CDR3 is TGTGCCAGCTCAGAACAGGGCGGAGAGGCTGAAGCTTTCTTT.

This clone came up a few times. The chain is built from TRBV5-6 and TRBJ2-1; unclear D gene. The CDR3 extends over 16 amino acids. The V end was cut by 4 bases, the J end by 0 bases, with 14 bases between. Looked up from germline, CDR1 is SGHDT and CDR2 is YYEEEE. The CDR3 nucleotides are TGTGCCAGCAGCCCAAAGACTGCAAACTCCTACAATGAGCAGTTCTTC. This codes for CASSPKTANSYNEQFF.

This clone has just a few counts. This chain uses TRBV20-1 with TRBJ2-1; no definite D call. This CDR3 contains 16 residues. The V and J ends lost 3 bases and 0 bases respectively, with 15 bases between them. Germline V gene sequence: CDR1 DFQATT, CDR2 SNEGSKA (reference sequence). CDR3 protein: CSASLPSPSSYNEQFF. CDR3 bases: TGCAGTGCTAGTCTCCCGAGCCCGAGCTCCTACAATGAGCAGTTCTTC.

The V call is TRBV29-1, the J call TRBJ2-2, with D uncertain. The ends were cut back, 4 bases at V and 5 bases at J, with 11 bases in the middle. Germline V gives CDR1 SQVTM, CDR2 ANQGSEA. This CDR3 spans 13 amino acids. CDR3 residues: CSVGQQLTGELFF. CDR3 coding DNA: TGCAGCGTTGGACAACAGCTTACCGGGGAGCTGTTTTTT.

The chain links TRBV7-2 to TRBJ1-2; D is perhaps TRBD1 (5 bases). Germline lookup yields CDR1 SGHTA and CDR2 FQGNSA. CDR3 size: 14 residues. With 10 bases removed from V and 1 base from J, the gap between germline ends came to 16 bases. This CDR3 reads CATQLSQGNYGYTF. CDR3 coding DNA: TGTGCCACCCAGCTTAGTCAGGGTAACTATGGCTACACCTTC.

The J gene is TRBJ1-1, the V gene TRBV28; D ambiguous. CDR3 length equals 16 residues. The germline gives CDR1 MDHEN, CDR2 SYDVKM. The V and J ends lost 4 bases and 11 bases respectively, with 26 bases between them. The CDR3 spells CASSSPPTASYSGAFF. As DNA, the CDR3 is TGTGCCAGCAGTTCCCCACCCACAGCCTCCTATTCGGGGGCTTTCTTT. Together with reference TRBV28 and TRBJ1-1, the CDR3 gives the full variable domain: DVKVTQSSRYLVKRTGEKVFLECVQDMDHENMFWYRQDPGLGLRLIYFSYDVKMKEKGDIPEGYSVSREKKERFSLILESASTNQTSMYLCASSSPPTASYSGAFFGQGTRLTVV.

This clone appeared once. V is TRBV5-1 and J is TRBJ2-7; 9 positions match TRBD1. The CDR3 is made up of 14 amino acids. The ends lost 4 bases at V and 1 base at J; junction bases unmatched: 3. Germline V gene data show CDR1 as SGHRS and CDR2 as YFSETQ. The CDR3 DNA sequence: TGCGCCAGCAGCACGGGACAGGGTTCCTACGAGCAGTACTTC. Amino acid sequence: CASSTGQGSYEQYF.

V is TRBV4-1 and J is TRBJ2-1; 10 nucleotides match TRBD2. The V segment lost 0 bases and the J segment 8 bases; nucleotides outside the gene matches: 10. The germline V gene has CDR1 MGHRA and CDR2 YSYEKL. The CDR3 is made up of 17 amino acids. CDR3 amino acids: CASSQEPAGGPVDEQFF. The CDR3, as DNA: TGCGCCAGCAGCCAAGAGCCAGCGGGAGGGCCGGTGGATGAGCAGTTCTTC.

This rearrangement joins TRBV29-1 to TRBJ2-7; TRBD1 agrees at 7 bases. CDR3 size: 13 residues. Looked up from germline, CDR1 is SQVTM and CDR2 is ANQGSEA. J lost 0 bases, V lost 3 bases, and 2 bases had no gene match. As DNA, the CDR3 is TGCAGCGTTGAGGGACAGAGCTCCTACGAGCAGTACTTC. Its protein product is CSVEGQSSYEQYF.

The chain joins TRBV7-3 to TRBJ2-5, with 11 bases that match TRBD2. Trimming removed 3 bases from V and 2 bases from J; junction bases left unmatched: 2. Germline V CDR1 and CDR2: SGHTA, FQGTGA. The CDR3 length is 15 residues. DNA of the CDR3: TGTGCCAGCAGCTTTAGCGGGAGGGAACAAGAGACCCAGTACTTC. Its translation is CASSFSGREQETQYF.

The V gene is TRBV5-1, the J gene TRBJ1-2; 9 nucleotides agree with TRBD1. Germline V gene data show CDR1 as SGHRS and CDR2 as YFSETQ. The CDR3 length is 12 residues. J gave up 7 bases and V 5 bases, and 3 bases lay outside the gene matches. CDR3 region: CASRTGGGGYTF. For the CDR3, the DNA is TGCGCCAGCAGAACAGGGGGCGGTGGCTACACCTTC.

The chain uses TRBV28 and TRBJ1-2, with a possible D match to TRBD1 (6 bases). With 8 bases removed from V and 4 bases from J, the gap between germline ends came to 8 bases. CDR3 size: 11 residues. Germline V lookup: CDR1 MDHEN, CDR2 SYDVKM. CDR3 sequence reads: CASGQTYGYTF. The CDR3 DNA is TGTGCCAGCGGACAGACCTATGGCTACACCTTC.

The chain's CDR3 is CASTRGPDSNYGYTF. The CDR3 coding sequence is TGTGCCAGCACCAGGGGGCCAGATAGTAACTATGGCTACACCTTC. The V gene is TRBV9, the J gene TRBJ1-2, with 8 nucleotides matching TRBD1. The J segment lost 1 base and the V segment lost 6 bases, leaving 8 bases of the junction unmatched. Per germline, CDR1 SGDLS and CDR2 YYNGEE. This CDR3 has 15 residues.

Comments on this clone: One end of the junction fails to match germline, which may point to a read error. The genes are TRBV7-7 and TRBJ2-2; tentative D call: TRBD2 (6 bases). CDR1 and CDR2 (germline): SSHAT, FNYEAQ (reference sequence). This CDR3 spans 13 amino acids. CDR3 in amino acids: CASSLVAAGELFF. CDR3 DNA sequence: TGTGCTAGCAGCTTAGTAGCGGCCGGGGAGCTGTTTTTT.